The TCR beta chain described here comes from a study of blood T cell repertoires in COVID-19. About the research overall: Acute and convalescent COVID-19 samples came from the United States, Italy and Spain. Sources were T cells, B-cell-depleted T cells, or PBMCs; the material itself was cDNA or gDNA.

Study processing details: Using reference gene primer amplification, nucleated cell counts were estimated. TCRdb keeps only in-frame clones here, not all; method: immunoSEQ multiplex PCR. V and J calls and clone size are copied from that table; D and trimming were computed from the DNA. Of more than 75,000 clones in the sample, around 89% were seen once. Germline CDR1 is MDHEN and CDR2 is SYDVKM. The CDR3 consists of 14 residues. V shed 6 bases and J shed 12 bases, with 18 bases lying between them. The genes are TRBV28 and TRBJ1-6, with D hard to call. The receptor comes from a woman older than 75 with active COVID-19. The sample taken for sequencing was peripheral blood. In nucleotides, the CDR3 is TGTGCCAGCAGAGTACCCGGTGGGGAGCGACCCCTCCACTTT. Protein sequence: CASRVPGGERPLHF.